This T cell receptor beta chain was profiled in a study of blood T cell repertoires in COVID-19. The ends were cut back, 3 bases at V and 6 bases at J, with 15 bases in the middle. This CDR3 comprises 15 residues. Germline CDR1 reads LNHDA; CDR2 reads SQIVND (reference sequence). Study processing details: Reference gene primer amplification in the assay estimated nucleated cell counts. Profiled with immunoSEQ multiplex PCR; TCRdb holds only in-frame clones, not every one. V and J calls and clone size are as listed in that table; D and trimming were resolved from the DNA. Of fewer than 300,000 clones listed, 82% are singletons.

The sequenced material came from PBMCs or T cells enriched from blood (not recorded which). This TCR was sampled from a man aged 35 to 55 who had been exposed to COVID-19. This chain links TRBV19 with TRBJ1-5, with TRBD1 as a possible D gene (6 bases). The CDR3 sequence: CASSIKQQGTQPQHF. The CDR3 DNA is TGTGCCAGTAGTATCAAGCAACAGGGTACTCAGCCCCAGCATTTT.